These T cell receptor beta chains were read from a single sample in a study of T cells in Graves' hyperthyroidism and ophthalmopathy. TCRdb analysed the multiplex PCR reads with MiXCR anew, one entry per CDR3 protein. This table has fewer than 250,000 distinct CDR3 sequences, about 16% appearing once. The source material was blood. The origin of the receptors is a woman between 18 and 29 years old with Graves' ophthalmopathy. Each CDR3 is given with its conserved first and last residue. The D gene is left open where the match is weak. Only part of the rows carry a size: once, few, many, or a class if the clone is expanded.

abundance: NA
d_gene: NA
v_gene: TRBV28
j_gene: TRBJ1-2
CDR3aa: CASSYSRASYGYTF
CDR3nt: TGTGCCAGCAGTTATTCCAGGGCCTCCTATGGCTACACCTTC

abundance: many
d_gene: TRBD1
v_gene: TRBV9
j_gene: TRBJ1-3
CDR3aa: CASSVLNGQDTSGNTIYF
CDR3nt: TGTGCCAGCAGCGTCCTGAATGGACAGGACACCTCTGGAAACACCATATATTTT

abundance: many
d_gene: NA
v_gene: TRBV12-3/TRBV12-4
j_gene: TRBJ1-4
CDR3aa: CASNHGTTNEKLFF
CDR3nt: TGTGCCAGCAATCACGGCACAACTAATGAAAAACTGTTTTTT

abundance: many
d_gene: NA
v_gene: TRBV9
j_gene: TRBJ1-1
CDR3aa: CASSAVENTVGSEAFF
CDR3nt: TGTGCCAGCAGCGCAGTCGAGAATACGGTGGGGTCTGAAGCTTTCTTT

abundance: many
d_gene: TRBD2
v_gene: TRBV28
j_gene: TRBJ2-1
CDR3aa: CASSALGLAANEQFF
CDR3nt: TGTGCCAGCAGTGCCCTCGGACTAGCGGCCAATGAGCAGTTCTTC

abundance: many
d_gene: TRBD1
v_gene: TRBV15
j_gene: TRBJ2-1
CDR3aa: CATSRQTGLDNEQFF
CDR3nt: TGTGCCACCAGCAGACAGACAGGGTTGGACAATGAGCAGTTCTTC

abundance: NA
d_gene: NA
v_gene: TRBV29-1
j_gene: TRBJ1-1
CDR3aa: CSVVAGARTAEAFF
CDR3nt: TGCAGCGTCGTGGCAGGGGCCCGAACGGCTGAAGCTTTCTTT

abundance: many
d_gene: NA
v_gene: TRBV5-1
j_gene: TRBJ2-1
CDR3aa: CASSLAWDEQFF
CDR3nt: TGCGCCAGCAGCCTCGCCTGGGATGAGCAGTTCTTC

abundance: NA
d_gene: NA
v_gene: TRBV2
j_gene: TRBJ1-5
CDR3aa: CASKTGGARQPQHF
CDR3nt: TGTGCCAGCAAGACAGGTGGAGCAAGGCAGCCCCAGCATTTT

abundance: NA
d_gene: NA
v_gene: TRBV7-8
j_gene: TRBJ1-5
CDR3aa: CASSLQRGASQPQHF
CDR3nt: TGCGCCAGCAGCCTACAGAGGGGGGCGAGCCAGCCCCAGCATTTT

abundance: many
d_gene: NA
v_gene: TRBV3-1
j_gene: TRBJ1-4
CDR3aa: CASSQESRDHEKLFF
CDR3nt: TGTGCCAGCAGCCAAGAGAGCAGGGATCATGAAAAACTGTTTTTT

abundance: many
d_gene: TRBD1
v_gene: TRBV29-1
j_gene: TRBJ2-7
CDR3aa: CSVGEKDGTAFYEQYF
CDR3nt: TGCAGCGTTGGGGAAAAGGATGGGACAGCTTTTTACGAGCAGTACTTC

abundance: NA
d_gene: TRBD1
v_gene: TRBV24-1
j_gene: TRBJ1-4
CDR3aa: CATGGQGINEKLFF
CDR3nt: TGTGCCACCGGGGGACAGGGCATAAATGAAAAACTGTTTTTT

abundance: NA
d_gene: NA
v_gene: TRBV24-1
j_gene: TRBJ2-1
CDR3aa: CATSDWAAREQFF
CDR3nt: TGTGCCACCAGTGATTGGGCAGCCCGGGAGCAGTTCTTC